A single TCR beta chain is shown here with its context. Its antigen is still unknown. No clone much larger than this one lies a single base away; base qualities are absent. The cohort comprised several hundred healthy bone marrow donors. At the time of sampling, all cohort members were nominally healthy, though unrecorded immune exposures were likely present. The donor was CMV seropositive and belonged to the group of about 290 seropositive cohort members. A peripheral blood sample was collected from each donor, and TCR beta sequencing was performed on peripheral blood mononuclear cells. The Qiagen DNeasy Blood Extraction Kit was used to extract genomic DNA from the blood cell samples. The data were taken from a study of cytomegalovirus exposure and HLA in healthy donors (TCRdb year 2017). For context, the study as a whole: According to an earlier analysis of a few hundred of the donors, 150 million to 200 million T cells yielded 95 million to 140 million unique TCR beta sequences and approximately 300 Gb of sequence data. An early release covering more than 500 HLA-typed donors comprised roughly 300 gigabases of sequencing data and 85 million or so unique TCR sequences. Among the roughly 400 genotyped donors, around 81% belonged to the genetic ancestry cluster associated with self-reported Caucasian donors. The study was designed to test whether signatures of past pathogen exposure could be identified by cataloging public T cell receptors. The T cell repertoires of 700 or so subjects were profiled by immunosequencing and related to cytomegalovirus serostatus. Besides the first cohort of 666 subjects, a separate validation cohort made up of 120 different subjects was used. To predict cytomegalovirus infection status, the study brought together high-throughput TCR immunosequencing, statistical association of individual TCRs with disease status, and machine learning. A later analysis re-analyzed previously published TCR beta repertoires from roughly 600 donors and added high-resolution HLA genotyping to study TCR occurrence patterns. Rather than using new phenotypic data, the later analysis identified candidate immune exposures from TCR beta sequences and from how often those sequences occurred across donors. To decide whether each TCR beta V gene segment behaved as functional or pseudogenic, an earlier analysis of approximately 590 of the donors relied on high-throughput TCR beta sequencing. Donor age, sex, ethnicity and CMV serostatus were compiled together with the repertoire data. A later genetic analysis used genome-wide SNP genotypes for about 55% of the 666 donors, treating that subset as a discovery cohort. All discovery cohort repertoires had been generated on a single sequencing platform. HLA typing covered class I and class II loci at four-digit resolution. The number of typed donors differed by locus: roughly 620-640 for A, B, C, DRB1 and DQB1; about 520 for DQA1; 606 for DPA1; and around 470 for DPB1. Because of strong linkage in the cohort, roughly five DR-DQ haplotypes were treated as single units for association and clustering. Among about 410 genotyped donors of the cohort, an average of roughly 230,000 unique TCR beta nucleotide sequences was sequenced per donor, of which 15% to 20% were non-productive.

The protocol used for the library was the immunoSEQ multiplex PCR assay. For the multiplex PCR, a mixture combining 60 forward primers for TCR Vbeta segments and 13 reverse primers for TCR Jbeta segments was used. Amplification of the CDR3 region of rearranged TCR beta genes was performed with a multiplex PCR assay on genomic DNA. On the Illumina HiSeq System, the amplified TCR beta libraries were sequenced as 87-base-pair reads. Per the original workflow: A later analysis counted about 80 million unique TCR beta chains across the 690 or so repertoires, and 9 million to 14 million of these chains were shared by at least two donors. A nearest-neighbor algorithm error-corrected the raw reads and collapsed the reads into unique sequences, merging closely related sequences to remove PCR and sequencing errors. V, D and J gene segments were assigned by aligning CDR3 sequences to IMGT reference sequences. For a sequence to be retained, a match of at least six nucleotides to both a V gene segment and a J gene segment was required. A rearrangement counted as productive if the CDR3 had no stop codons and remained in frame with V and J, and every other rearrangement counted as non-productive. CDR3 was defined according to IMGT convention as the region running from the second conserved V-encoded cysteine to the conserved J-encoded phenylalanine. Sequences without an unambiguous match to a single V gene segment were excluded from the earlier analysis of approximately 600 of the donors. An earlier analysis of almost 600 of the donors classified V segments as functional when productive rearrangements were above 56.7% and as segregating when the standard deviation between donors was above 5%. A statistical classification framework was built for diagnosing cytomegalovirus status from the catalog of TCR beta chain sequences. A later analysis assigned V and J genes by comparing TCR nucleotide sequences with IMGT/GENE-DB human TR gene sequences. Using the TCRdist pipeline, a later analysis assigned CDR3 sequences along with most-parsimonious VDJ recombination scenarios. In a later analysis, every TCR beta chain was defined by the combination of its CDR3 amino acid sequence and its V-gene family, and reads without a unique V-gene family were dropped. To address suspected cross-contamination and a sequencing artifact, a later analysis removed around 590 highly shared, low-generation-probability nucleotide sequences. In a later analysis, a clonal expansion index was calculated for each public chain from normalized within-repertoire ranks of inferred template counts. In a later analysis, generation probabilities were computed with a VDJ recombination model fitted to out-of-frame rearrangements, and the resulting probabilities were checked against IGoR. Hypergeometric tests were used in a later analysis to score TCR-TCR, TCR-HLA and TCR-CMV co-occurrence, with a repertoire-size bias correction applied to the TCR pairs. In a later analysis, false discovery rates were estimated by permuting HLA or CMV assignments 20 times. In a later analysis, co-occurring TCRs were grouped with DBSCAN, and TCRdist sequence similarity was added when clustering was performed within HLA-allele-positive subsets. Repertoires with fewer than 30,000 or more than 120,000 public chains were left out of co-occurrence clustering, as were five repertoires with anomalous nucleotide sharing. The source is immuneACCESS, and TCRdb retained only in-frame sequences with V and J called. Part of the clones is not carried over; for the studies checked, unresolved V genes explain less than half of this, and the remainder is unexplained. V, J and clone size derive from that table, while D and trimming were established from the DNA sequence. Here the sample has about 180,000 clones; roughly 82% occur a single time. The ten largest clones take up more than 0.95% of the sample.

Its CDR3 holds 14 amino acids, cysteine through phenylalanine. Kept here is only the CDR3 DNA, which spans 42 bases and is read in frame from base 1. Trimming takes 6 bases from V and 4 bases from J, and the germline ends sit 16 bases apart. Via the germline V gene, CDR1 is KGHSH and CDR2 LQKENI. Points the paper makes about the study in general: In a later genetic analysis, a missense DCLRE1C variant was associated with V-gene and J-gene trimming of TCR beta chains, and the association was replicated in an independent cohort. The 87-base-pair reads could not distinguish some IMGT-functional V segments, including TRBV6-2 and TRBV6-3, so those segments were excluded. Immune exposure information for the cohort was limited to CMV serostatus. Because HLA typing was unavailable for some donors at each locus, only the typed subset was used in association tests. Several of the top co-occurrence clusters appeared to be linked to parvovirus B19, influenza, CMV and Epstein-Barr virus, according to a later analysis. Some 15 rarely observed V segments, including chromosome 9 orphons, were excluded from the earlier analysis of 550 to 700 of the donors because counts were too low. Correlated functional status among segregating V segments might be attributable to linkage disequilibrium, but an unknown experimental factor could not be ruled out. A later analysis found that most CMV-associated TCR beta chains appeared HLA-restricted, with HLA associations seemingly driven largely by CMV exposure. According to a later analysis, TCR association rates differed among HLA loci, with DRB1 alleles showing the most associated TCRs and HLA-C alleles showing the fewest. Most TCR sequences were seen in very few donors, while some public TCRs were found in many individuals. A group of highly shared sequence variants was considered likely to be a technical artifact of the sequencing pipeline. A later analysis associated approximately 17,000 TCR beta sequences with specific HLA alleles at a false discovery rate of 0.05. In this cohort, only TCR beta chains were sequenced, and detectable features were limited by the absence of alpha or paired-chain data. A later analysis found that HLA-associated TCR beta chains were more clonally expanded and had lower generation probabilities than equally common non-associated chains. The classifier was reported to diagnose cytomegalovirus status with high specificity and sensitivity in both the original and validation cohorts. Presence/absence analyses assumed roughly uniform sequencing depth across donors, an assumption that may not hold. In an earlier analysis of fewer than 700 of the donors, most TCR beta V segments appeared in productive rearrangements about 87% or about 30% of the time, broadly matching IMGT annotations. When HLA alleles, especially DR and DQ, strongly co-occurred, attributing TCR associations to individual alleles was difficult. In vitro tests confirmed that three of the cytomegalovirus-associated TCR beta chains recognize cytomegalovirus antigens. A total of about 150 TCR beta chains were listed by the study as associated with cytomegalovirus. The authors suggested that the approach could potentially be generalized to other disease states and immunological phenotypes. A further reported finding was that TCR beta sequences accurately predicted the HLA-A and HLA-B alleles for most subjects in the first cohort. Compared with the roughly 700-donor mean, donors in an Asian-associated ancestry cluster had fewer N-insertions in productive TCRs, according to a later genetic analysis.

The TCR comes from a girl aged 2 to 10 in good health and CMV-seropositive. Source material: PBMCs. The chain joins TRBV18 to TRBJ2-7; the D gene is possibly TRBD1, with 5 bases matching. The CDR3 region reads CASSVVGASYEQYF. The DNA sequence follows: TGTGCCAGCTCCGTGGTAGGGGCATCTTACGAGCAGTACTTC.